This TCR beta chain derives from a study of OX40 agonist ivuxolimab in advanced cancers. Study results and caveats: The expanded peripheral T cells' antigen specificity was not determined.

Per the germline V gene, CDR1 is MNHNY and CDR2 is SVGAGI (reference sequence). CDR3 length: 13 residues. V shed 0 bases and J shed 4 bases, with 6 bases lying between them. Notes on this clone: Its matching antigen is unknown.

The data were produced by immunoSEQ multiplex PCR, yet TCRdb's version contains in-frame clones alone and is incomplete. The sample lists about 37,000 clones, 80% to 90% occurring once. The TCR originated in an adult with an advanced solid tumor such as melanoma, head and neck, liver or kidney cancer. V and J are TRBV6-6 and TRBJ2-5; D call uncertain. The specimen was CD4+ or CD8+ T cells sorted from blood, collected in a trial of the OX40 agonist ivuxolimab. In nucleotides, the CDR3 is TGTGCCAGCAGTTACTCCCGGAGAGAGACCCAGTACTTC. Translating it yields CASSYSRRETQYF.